The clone carrying this TCR beta chain is a singleton in its sample. This entry is derived from a study of blood T cell repertoires in COVID-19. Overall study: Sites in the United States, Italy and Spain provided acute and convalescent COVID-19 samples. T cells, B-cell-depleted T cells, or PBMCs supplied cDNA or gDNA.

Original data processing: Counts of nucleated cells, estimated from reference gene primer amplification, were obtained. The data were produced by immunoSEQ multiplex PCR, yet TCRdb's version contains in-frame clones alone and is incomplete. Clone size and V and J calls were adopted from that table, with D and trimming inferred from the DNA. The sample lists about 26,000 clones, about nine tenths seen once, with roughly 14% in the top ten. CDR3 length: 17 amino acids. Between the trimmed V and J ends, which lost 2 bases and 7 bases, there was a span of 23 bases. Germline CDR1 SGHAT, CDR2 FQNNGV. The sample comprised peripheral blood. The clonotype comes from a human donor in a cohort sampled during active COVID-19. The donor label of this sample is uncertain. The chain links TRBV11-2 to TRBJ2-5, with D maybe TRBD1 (5 bases). CDR3 bases: TGTGCCAGCAGCTTAAATGGGGCAACCCCGGGCGGTTCGACCCAGTACTTC. Translating gives CASSLNGATPGGSTQYF.